The rows below give T cell receptor beta chains drawn from one sample of a study of control samples from healthy donors and cancer patients. Sequenced by immunoSEQ multiplex PCR; TCRdb stores in-frame clones only, minus some. Of around 110,000 clones in the sample, more than 75% were seen once. Material for sequencing was blood. These receptors all stem from a woman in her 70s in good health. Each CDR3 is given with its conserved first and last residue. A D gene is named only where the DNA matches it firmly. The listing skips clone size in some rows; elsewhere it reads once, few, many or a size class.

v_gene	d_gene	abundance	len	j_gene	CDR3aa	CDR3nt
TRBV9	TRBD1	NA	14	TRBJ2-7	CASSAQGQTYEQYF	TGTGCCAGCAGCGCACAGGGACAGACCTACGAGCAGTACTTC
TRBV7-9	NA	NA	13	TRBJ2-5	CASSLAELGTQYF	TGTGCCAGCAGTTTGGCAGAGCTAGGGACCCAGTACTTC
TRBV4-2	NA	NA	15	TRBJ2-7	CASSQMGRDSYEQYF	TGTGCCAGCAGCCAAATGGGACGGGACTCCTACGAGCAGTACTTC
TRBV6-5	NA	NA	13	TRBJ1-2	CASSPGSAYGYTF	TGTGCCAGCAGCCCCGGTTCCGCGTATGGCTACACCTTC
TRBV7-2	TRBD1	NA	16	TRBJ2-2	CASSSRGQGAGGELFF	TGTGCCAGCAGCTCCAGGGGACAGGGGGCGGGCGGGGAGCTGTTTTTT
TRBV13	TRBD2	NA	16	TRBJ2-5	CASSPGPRGGLVTQYF	TGTGCCAGCAGCCCCGGACCCCGGGGGGGGCTGGTGACCCAGTACTTC
TRBV5-1	NA	NA	15	TRBJ2-1	CASSLGGGTYNEQFF	TGCGCCAGCAGCTTGGGAGGGGGGACCTACAATGAGCAGTTCTTC
TRBV4-2	NA	NA	15	TRBJ1-1	CASRAEGTLGTEAFF	TGTGCCAGCCGCGCGGAGGGGACACTGGGGACTGAAGCTTTCTTT
TRBV2	NA	NA	13	TRBJ1-2	CASGAGQDYGYTF	TGTGCCAGCGGGGCCGGACAAGACTATGGCTACACCTTC
TRBV19	NA	NA	17	TRBJ1-2	CASSYRPGTYGDYGYTF	TGTGCCAGTAGTTATCGACCCGGGACGTATGGCGACTATGGCTACACCTTC
TRBV2	TRBD1	NA	18	TRBJ2-5	CASSYPNRGLVGQETQYF	TGTGCCAGCAGTTACCCGAATAGGGGGCTAGTGGGTCAAGAGACCCAGTACTTC
TRBV10-2	TRBD2	NA	15	TRBJ2-7	CASTDPAGGSYEQYF	TGCGCCAGCACCGACCCAGCGGGGGGGTCTTACGAGCAGTACTTC
TRBV5-4	NA	NA	15	TRBJ1-2	CASSLYLEGNYGYTF	TGTGCCAGCAGCCTATACCTCGAGGGTAACTATGGCTACACCTTC
TRBV6-6	NA	few	11	TRBJ2-7	CASSYTYEQYF	TGTGCCAGCAGTTATACCTACGAGCAGTACTTC
TRBV7-2	TRBD1	NA	15	TRBJ2-7	CASSLGTGRLREQYF	TGTGCCAGCAGCCTGGGGACAGGGAGGTTGCGGGAGCAGTACTTC
TRBV9	NA	NA	15	TRBJ2-1	CASSVGQGSYNEQFF	TGTGCCAGCAGCGTAGGGCAGGGGTCCTACAATGAGCAGTTCTTC
TRBV7-9	TRBD1	NA	14	TRBJ1-1	CASSFGTGNTEAFF	TGTGCCAGCAGCTTTGGGACAGGGAACACTGAAGCTTTCTTT
TRBV27	NA	NA	15	TRBJ1-1	CASSPPGGRGTEAFF	TGTGCCAGCAGCCCGCCGGGGGGGAGGGGCACTGAAGCTTTCTTT